The 16 T cell receptor beta chains reported below all come from one sample, sequenced in a study of T cell repertoires in cytomegalovirus infection. TCRdb recomputed calls from the reads with MiXCR, one row per CDR3 protein. The sample carries 400,000 or so distinct CDR3 sequences, around 18% recorded once. Specimen: PBMCs. All receptors derive from a human donor in good health (CMV status not recorded). Some clones in this sample may be carry-over from other donors' samples.

This clonotype was counted only a few times. The chain recombines TRBV5-5 with TRBJ2-7; D might be TRBD2 (6 bases). Germline loops: CDR1 SGHKS, CDR2 YYEKEE (reference sequence). The CDR3 is made up of 16 amino acids. V was trimmed by 0 bases and J by 2 bases, leaving 15 bases between them. This CDR3 is CASSLVGGAGTYEQYF. The CDR3 DNA follows: TGTGCCAGCAGCTTGGTAGGAGGGGCTGGGACCTACGAGCAGTACTTC.

This clonotype was seen many times. The rearrangement joins TRBV7-9 to TRBJ1-1; D gene ambiguous. V dropped 0 bases and J dropped 6 bases, with 5 bases sitting between them. Per the germline V gene, CDR1 is SEHNR and CDR2 is FQNEAQ (reference sequence). The CDR3 loop spans 12 amino acids. CDR3 bases: TGTGCCAGCAGCTTAGCTCTCGCTGAAGCTTTCTTT. Translated, it gives CASSLALAEAFF.

V is TRBV7-9 and J is TRBJ2-7, with 7 positions matching TRBD1. Per germline, CDR1 SEHNR and CDR2 FQNEAQ (reference sequence). V lost 4 bases, J lost 3 bases, and 15 bases stayed unmatched. The CDR3 loop spans 17 amino acids. Written as DNA, the CDR3 is TGTGCCAGCAGCTCGGGAATCGGACAGGCTAGTGGCTACGAGCAGTACTTC. Translated: CASSSGIGQASGYEQYF. The full variable domain, its missing parts supplied by reference TRBV7-9 and TRBJ2-7, is DTGVSQNPRHKITKRGQNVTFRCDPISEHNRLYWYRQTLGQGPEFLTYFQNEAQLEKSRLLSDRFSAERPKGSFSTLEIQRTEQGDSAMYLCASSSGIGQASGYEQYFGPGTRLTVT.

This clonotype has more than one count but fewer than ten. V usage is TRBV20-1 and J usage is TRBJ2-7, with 9 bases that match TRBD2. Germline V gene lookup returns CDR1 DFQATT and CDR2 SNEGSKA (reference sequence). V shed 3 bases and J 2 bases; nucleotides not matched to a gene: 2. The CDR3 is 13 amino acids. The CDR3 bases are TGCAGTGCTAGGCGGGAGGGCCCCTACGAGCAGTACTTC. Its translation: CSARREGPYEQYF.

The gene calls are TRBV27 and TRBJ2-2; D possibly uses TRBD1 or TRBD2 (6 bases each). V gave up 1 base and J gave up 0 bases, with 18 bases separating them. Looked up from germline, CDR1 is MNHEY and CDR2 is SMNVEV (reference sequence). CDR3 length: 19 amino acids. CDR3 amino acids: CASSLWGAKSRANTGELFF. The CDR3 region has the DNA TGTGCCAGCAGTTTATGGGGGGCGAAGTCTCGTGCGAACACCGGGGAGCTGTTTTTT.

This clonotype appeared a few times. The chain is built from TRBV27 and TRBJ2-1; D is unresolved. This CDR3 is built from 12 residues. The germline gives CDR1 MNHEY, CDR2 SMNVEV (reference sequence). Trimming removed 5 bases from V and 6 bases from J, with 8 bases in between. For the CDR3, the DNA is TGTGCCAGCAGTATTAGAAGCAATGAGCAGTTCTTC. This sequence encodes CASSIRSNEQFF.

The chain employs TRBV2 and TRBJ2-7; either TRBD1 or TRBD2 may supply D (6 bases each). The CDR3 spans 14 residues. Germline loops: CDR1 SNHLY, CDR2 FYNNEI. Trimming removed 11 bases at V and 1 base at J, with 18 bases between. The CDR3 loop is CASGAGSLSYEQYF. The CDR3 nucleotides are TGTGCCTCGGGGGCAGGGTCACTATCCTACGAGCAGTACTTC. The full variable domain, completed using reference TRBV2 and TRBJ2-7, is EPEVTQTPSHQVTQMGQEVILRCVPISNHLYFYWYRQILGQKVEFLVSFYNNEISEKSEIFDDQFSVERPDGSNFTLKIRSTKLEDSAMYFCASGAGSLSYEQYFGPGTRLTVT.

This clonotype showed up many times. J is TRBJ2-1 and V is TRBV7-9; D not resolved. From germline, CDR1 is SEHNR and CDR2 FQNEAQ (reference sequence). The CDR3 extends over 15 amino acids. The V end was cut by 0 bases, the J end by 7 bases, with 13 bases between. CDR3 DNA: TGTGCCAGCAGCTTAGCGATGGCCGGGCCGAATGAGCAGTTCTTC. This gives the protein CASSLAMAGPNEQFF.

This clonotype was counted between two and nine times. The J gene is TRBJ2-1, the V gene TRBV5-1, with a possible D match to TRBD2 (6 bases). This CDR3 spans 14 amino acids. Germline V CDR1 and CDR2: SGHRS, YFSETQ. The V gene lost 3 bases and the J gene lost 5 bases, with 12 bases spanning the gap. This CDR3 reads CASSYRLDNNEQFF. In nucleotides, the CDR3 is TGCGCCAGCAGCTACCGACTAGACAACAATGAGCAGTTCTTC.

The chain has TRBV2 and TRBJ1-5, with unresolved D. V was clipped by 2 bases and J by 0 bases, with 8 bases between them. CDR1 SNHLY and CDR2 FYNNEI come from the germline V gene. This CDR3 has 15 residues. CDR3 region: CASSELGYSNQPQHF. The CDR3 bases are TGTGCCAGCAGTGAATTGGGTTATAGCAATCAGCCCCAGCATTTT. Variable domain in full (rest from reference TRBV2 and TRBJ1-5): EPEVTQTPSHQVTQMGQEVILRCVPISNHLYFYWYRQILGQKVEFLVSFYNNEISEKSEIFDDQFSVERPDGSNFTLKIRSTKLEDSAMYFCASSELGYSNQPQHFGDGTRLSIL.

Notes on this clonotype: This may stem from a read error, because a much larger clone lies one nucleotide away. Since no conserved phenylalanine or tryptophan closes the CDR3, a read error is the likely cause. This chain joins TRBV7-2 and TRBJ1-5; TRBD1 matches 10 bases. The CDR3 is 16 residues long. J lost 2 bases, V lost 5 bases, and 6 bases had no gene match. CDR1 and CDR2 (germline): SGHTA, FQGNSA. Written as DNA, the CDR3 is TGTGCCAGCAGCGTCGACAGGGGGCTAGGCAATCAGCCCCAGCATTCT. It is translated as CASSVDRGLGNQPQHS.

The V gene is TRBV20-1, the J gene TRBJ1-5; D unresolved. The CDR3 contains 13 residues. Germline V gene sequence: CDR1 DFQATT, CDR2 SNEGSKA (reference sequence). V was clipped by 1 base and J by 5 bases, with 9 bases between them. Here the CDR3 reads CSARVDYYQPQHF. In nucleotides, the CDR3 is TGCAGTGCTAGAGTGGATTATTATCAGCCCCAGCATTTT.

This clonotype was picked up a small number of times. The chain has TRBV30 and TRBJ1-6, with unresolved D. Germline CDR1 reads GTSNPN; CDR2 reads SVGIG (reference sequence). The CDR3 has 13 residues. With 0 bases removed from V and 7 bases from J, the gap between germline ends came to 7 bases. CDR3 nucleotides: TGTGCCTGGAGTGTCACCAGCAATTCACCCCTCCACTTT. This encodes CAWSVTSNSPLHF.

This clonotype was picked up a small number of times. This chain links TRBV11-2 with TRBJ2-3; D is perhaps TRBD2 (6 bases). Trimming cost V 6 bases and J 2 bases, with 9 bases left between them. This CDR3 contains 13 residues. Germline V gives CDR1 SGHAT, CDR2 FQNNGV. CDR3 in amino acids: CASRTGLTDTQYF. The CDR3, as DNA: TGTGCCAGCAGAACGGGACTCACAGATACGCAGTATTTT.

The rearrangement joins TRBV10-3 to TRBJ2-7; D is ambiguous. V was shortened by 2 bases and J by 6 bases, with 14 bases between the two germline ends. The germline CDR1 and CDR2 sequences are ENHRY and SYGVKD. This CDR3 comprises 14 residues. CDR3 DNA sequence: TGTGCCATCAGTGAGGCCCCCCTCTCGGTCGAGCAGTACTTC. Amino acids: CAISEAPLSVEQYF.

This clonotype was recorded at least ten times. The chain couples TRBV7-6 to TRBJ2-2; 7 nucleotides align to TRBD2. The CDR3 loop spans 17 amino acids. Trimming took 6 bases from V and 1 from J; bases not matched to a gene: 11. Germline CDR1 is SGHVS and CDR2 is FNYEAQ. In DNA form, the CDR3 reads TGTGCCAGCAGTTCTTACAGCCTAGCGGTGAACACCGGGGAGCTGTTTTTT. Protein sequence: CASSSYSLAVNTGELFF.